The clone carrying this T cell receptor (beta chain) was detected only once. The data were obtained in a study of blood T cell repertoires in COVID-19. The method was immunoSEQ multiplex PCR; TCRdb's version includes in-frame clones alone and lacks a portion of them. Found here are roughly 70,000 clones, about 82% of them singletons; the top ten hold 9% to 10%. The germline gives CDR1 MNHEY, CDR2 SVGEGT. Trimming took off 4 bases at V and 1 base at J, with 17 bases between the two ends. This CDR3 comprises 17 residues. The chain joins TRBV6-2 or TRBV6-3 to TRBJ1-5; a weak D match, TRBD1 (6 bases). Sequenced: peripheral blood. This sequence originates from a human donor in a cohort sampled during active COVID-19. The CDR3 DNA is TGTGCCAGCAGTTCATCGGTTACAGGGAAAAGCAATCAGCCCCAGCATTTT. It specifies CASSSSVTGKSNQPQHF.